One sample yielded the 15 T cell receptor beta chains listed below, sequenced in a study of OX40 agonist ivuxolimab in advanced cancers. The protocol was immunoSEQ multiplex PCR, while the TCRdb copy is restricted to in-frame clones and leaves out a portion. The table records approximately 58,000 clones, just over 85% of them present only once. The material was CD4+ or CD8+ T cells sorted from blood, obtained in a trial of the OX40 agonist ivuxolimab. The receptors were sampled from an adult with an advanced solid tumor such as melanoma, head and neck, liver or kidney cancer.

The V gene is TRBV2, the J gene TRBJ2-7, with 10 bases fitting TRBD2. Trimming at V came to 5 bases and at J to 4 bases, leaving 5 bases not matched to a gene. The CDR3 totals 14 residues. CDR1 is SNHLY and CDR2 is FYNNEI in the germline V gene. CDR3: CASSTLAGFYEQYF. In DNA form, the CDR3 reads TGTGCCAGCAGTACACTAGCGGGATTTTACGAGCAGTACTTC.

CDR3 nucleotides: TGTGCCAGCAGTCGACAGGGGCTAGAGACCCAGTACTTC. This codes for CASSRQGLETQYF. This rearrangement joins TRBV7-6 to TRBJ2-5, with TRBD1 identical over 8 bases. The V segment lost 6 bases and the J segment 4 bases; nucleotides outside the gene matches: 4. This CDR3 contains 13 residues. Germline values: CDR1 SGHVS, CDR2 FNYEAQ.

The gene calls are TRBV9 and TRBJ2-7; possibly TRBD1 or TRBD2 for D (5 bases each). V was shortened by 3 bases and J by 0 bases, with 13 bases between the two germline ends. Germline V lookup: CDR1 SGDLS, CDR2 YYNGEE. CDR3 length equals 15 residues. The CDR3 loop reads CASSGRDGASYEQYF. The CDR3, as DNA: TGTGCCAGCAGCGGCCGGGACGGAGCCTCCTACGAGCAGTACTTC.

The chain employs TRBV29-1 and TRBJ2-2; D is uncertain. CDR3 size: 13 residues. CDR1 and CDR2 from the germline V gene are SQVTM and ANQGSEA. The V and J ends lost 1 base and 2 bases respectively, with 5 bases between them. For the CDR3, the DNA is TGCAGCGTTGAAGGTTCAAACACCGGGGAGCTGTTTTTT. Amino acid sequence: CSVEGSNTGELFF.

This clone was seen only a few times. The rearrangement links TRBV5-1 to TRBJ2-5, with TRBD2 identical over 10 bases. This CDR3 has 18 residues. Germline loops: CDR1 SGHRS, CDR2 YFSETQ. The junction had 10 bases not matched to a gene; V was cut back by 1 base and J by 1 base. The CDR3 here is CASSLNPSGSSFQETQYF. The CDR3 DNA reads as TGCGCCAGCAGCTTGAACCCTAGCGGGAGTTCGTTCCAAGAGACCCAGTACTTC.

The rearrangement links TRBV28 to TRBJ1-5; maybe TRBD1 (6 bases). Trimming took off 7 bases at V and 8 bases at J, with 18 bases between the two ends. There are 14 residues in the CDR3. Germline V gives CDR1 MDHEN, CDR2 SYDVKM. In DNA, the CDR3 is TGTGCCAGCACCATAGCAGGGGTGAATAAGCCCCAGCATTTT. Protein product: CASTIAGVNKPQHF.

This clone was detected once. CDR3 nucleotides: TGCGCCAGCAGCTTACCGACTAGGGGGGAATCCTACGAGCAGTACTTC. Encoded protein: CASSLPTRGESYEQYF. This chain links TRBV4-1 with TRBJ2-5; D tentatively fits TRBD1 or TRBD2 (6 bases each). The end of the DNA is better explained by TRBJ2-7, so the J call may be wrong. In germline, CDR1 is MGHRA, CDR2 YSYEKL. The length of the CDR3 is 16 residues.

The chain joins TRBV9 to TRBJ2-7; 7 bases fit TRBD1. This CDR3 has 14 residues. The ends lost 4 bases at V and 2 bases at J; junction bases unmatched: 6. Germline CDR1 reads SGDLS; CDR2 reads YYNGEE. The CDR3 region has the DNA TGTGCCAGCAGCACCACAGGGACAGCCTACGAGCAGTACTTC. Translated, it gives CASSTTGTAYEQYF.

The CDR3 here is CASSPLPRVGEQYF. The CDR3 coding sequence is TGTGCCAGCAGCCCCCTCCCACGGGTTGGGGAGCAGTACTTC. The chain recombines TRBV7-3 with TRBJ2-7; no reliable D call. Trimming stripped 5 bases from V and 7 bases from J, with 18 bases between. CDR3 size: 14 residues. Germline values: CDR1 SGHTA, CDR2 FQGTGA.

The CDR3 spells CASSLGLASTDTQYF. DNA of the CDR3: TGTGCCAGCAGCTTAGGACTAGCGAGCACAGATACGCAGTATTTT. V is TRBV11-3 and J is TRBJ2-3; 8 bases are a match to TRBD2. From germline, CDR1 is SGHNT and CDR2 YENEEA. The CDR3 sequence is 15 residues long. The ends lost 1 base at V and 0 bases at J; junction bases unmatched: 0.

This clone was observed once. In nucleotides, the CDR3 is TGTGCCAGCAGCGCTACAGGGACTTCCTACGAGCAGTACTTC. Residues: CASSATGTSYEQYF. This chain connects TRBV6-1 to TRBJ2-7; D is possibly TRBD1 or TRBD2 (6 bases each). Germline CDR1 is MNHNS and CDR2 is SASEGT. V was pared by 6 bases and J by 1 base, with 13 bases between. This CDR3 contains 14 residues.

The rearrangement links TRBV6-5 to TRBJ2-7; 8 positions match TRBD1. This CDR3 has 15 amino acids. Germline CDR1 reads MNHEY; CDR2 reads SVGAGI. Trimming at V came to 0 bases and at J to 4 bases, leaving 5 bases not matched to a gene. CDR3 sequence: CASSYSRRGPYEQYF. DNA for the CDR3: TGTGCCAGCAGTTACTCGCGCAGGGGGCCTTACGAGCAGTACTTC.

V is TRBV29-1 and J is TRBJ1-6; the D gene is possibly TRBD1 (6 bases). The germline gives CDR1 SQVTM, CDR2 ANQGSEA. The CDR3 contains 13 residues. V was cut by 6 bases and J by 8 bases, with 14 bases left in between. The CDR3 protein is CSVKGGVDSPLHF. The CDR3 nucleotides read TGCAGCGTCAAGGGGGGGGTCGATTCACCCCTCCACTTT.

This clone has a handful of counts. V is TRBV2 and J is TRBJ2-1, with D uncertain. V dropped 0 bases and J dropped 10 bases, with 16 bases sitting between them. CDR1 and CDR2 from the germline V gene are SNHLY and FYNNEI. The CDR3 sequence is 15 residues long. This CDR3 reads CASSEALVAAREQFF. DNA for the CDR3: TGTGCCAGCAGTGAAGCGCTCGTGGCCGCAAGGGAGCAGTTCTTC.

In this sample, this clone turned up once. J is TRBJ1-2 and V is TRBV5-1; tentatively, D is TRBD1 (5 bases). The germline gives CDR1 SGHRS, CDR2 YFSETQ. Trimming cost V 4 bases and J 4 bases, with 14 bases left between them. This CDR3 comprises 14 residues. The CDR3 is CASSVEGRGYGYTF. CDR3 bases: TGCGCCAGCAGCGTGGAGGGGCGCGGCTATGGCTACACCTTC.